The 8 T cell receptor beta chains listed next were all sequenced from one sample in a study of T cell clones after liver transplantation. The data were produced by immunoSEQ multiplex PCR, yet TCRdb's version contains in-frame clones alone and is incomplete. Of 95,000 to 110,000 clones in the sample, 82% were seen once. Sample: CD4+ T cells from blood, taken before liver transplant. These receptor sequences come from a human donor who received a liver transplant.

As to this clone: The junction does not match germline at one end; this may be a read error. The chain couples TRBV5-4 to TRBJ1-2, with D hard to call. The CDR3 consists of 16 residues. Germline CDR1 SGHNT, CDR2 YYREEE (reference sequence). The CDR3 DNA follows: TGCGCCAGCAGCCAAGACATCATCCCTGGAAACTATGGCTACACCTTC. Protein sequence: CASSQDIIPGNYGYTF. Based on the CDR3 plus reference TRBV5-4 and TRBJ1-2, the full variable domain is ETGVTQSPTHLIKTRGQQVTLRCSSQSGHNTVSWYQQALGQGPQFIFQYYREEENGRGNFPPRFSGLQFPNYSSELNVNALELDDSALYLCASSQDIIPGNYGYTFGSGTRLTVV.

V gene TRBV6-5 combines with J gene TRBJ2-7; D unclear. Germline V gene lookup returns CDR1 MNHEY and CDR2 SVGAGI. The CDR3 has 13 amino acids. Trimming left V 5 bases short and J 2 bases short, with 10 bases between. CDR3 in amino acids: CASSRTAAYEQYF. The CDR3 DNA follows: TGTGCCAGCAGTCGCACAGCAGCCTACGAGCAGTACTTC.

The gene calls are TRBV19 and TRBJ2-2; D unclear. This CDR3 has 14 residues. V lost 4 bases and J lost 5, with 11 bases in between. CDR1 is LNHDA, CDR2 SQIVND, per germline (reference sequence). In nucleotides, the CDR3 is TGTGCCAGTAGTAGCAAGCATGCAACCGGGGAGCTGTTTTTT. Its protein is CASSSKHATGELFF.

The chain employs TRBV18 and TRBJ2-1; D is perhaps TRBD1 (6 bases). Germline V gene sequence: CDR1 KGHSH, CDR2 LQKENI. This CDR3 spans 13 amino acids. V lost 6 bases and J 4 bases, leaving 10 bases between the germline ends. The CDR3 here is CASSLQGYNEQFF. In DNA, the CDR3 is TGTGCCAGCTCGTTACAGGGTTACAATGAGCAGTTCTTC.

In DNA, the CDR3 is TGTGCCAGCAGTTTGAGTCGGATTAACACTGAAGCTTTCTTT. Amino acids: CASSLSRINTEAFF. The rearrangement uses TRBV27 and TRBJ1-1; D not resolved. V was cut by 3 bases and J by 2 bases, with 10 bases left in between. Per the germline V gene, CDR1 is MNHEY and CDR2 is SMNVEV (reference sequence). This CDR3 is built from 14 residues.

The chain is built from TRBV11-3 and TRBJ2-7, with TRBD2 matching over 14 bases. The CDR3 runs 16 residues. Germline V gives CDR1 SGHNT, CDR2 YENEEA. The V gene end was trimmed by 5 bases and the J gene end by 5 bases; junction bases not matched to a gene: 8. The CDR3 sequence: CASSQGLAGGMNEQYF. The CDR3 bases are TGTGCCAGCAGCCAAGGACTAGCGGGAGGAATGAACGAGCAGTACTTC.

The chain joins TRBV2 to TRBJ2-7; 13 bases agree with TRBD2. Germline CDR1 reads SNHLY; CDR2 reads FYNNEI. Trimming took 7 bases from V and 1 from J; bases not matched to a gene: 7. This CDR3 is 16 amino acids long. In nucleotides, the CDR3 is TGTGCCAGCAATAGACTAGCGGGGGGCCTGTCCTACGAGCAGTACTTC. It yields the protein CASNRLAGGLSYEQYF.

This clone was seen only a few times. This chain joins TRBV5-1 and TRBJ2-1, with D perhaps TRBD2 (6 bases). Trimming removed 4 bases from V and 10 bases from J, with 18 bases in between. Germline V gene lookup returns CDR1 SGHRS and CDR2 YFSETQ. This CDR3 comprises 14 residues. CDR3 amino acids: CASSSRDSDREQFF. In nucleotides, the CDR3 is TGCGCCAGCAGCAGCCGGGACTCGGATAGGGAGCAGTTCTTC.